The sample holds a few counts of the clone carrying this T cell receptor beta chain. Its antigen is not known. In the PCR, 60 Vbeta and 13 Jbeta primers were used. The assay was immunoSEQ multiplex PCR, and TCRdb's table has in-frame clones only and misses some. The table records 280,000 or so clones, about 87% of them present only once. The data are from a study of cytomegalovirus exposure and HLA in healthy donors. Study-wide points: V- and J-gene trimming in TCR beta was tied to a missense DCLRE1C variant by an analysis performed later. Most TCR sequences proved rare, with some public TCRs found in many donors. An Asian-associated ancestry cluster reportedly showed fewer N-insertions than the approximately 600-donor mean in a later analysis.

The germline V gene encodes CDR1 WNHNN and CDR2 SYGVQD (reference sequence). The length of the CDR3 is 16 residues. V was shortened by 6 bases and J by 7 bases, with 19 bases between the two germline ends. The V gene is TRBV10-1, the J gene TRBJ1-6; no definite D call. The source is a woman younger than 35 in good health and CMV-seronegative. The specimen sequenced was PBMCs. The CDR3: CASRWRYEEKNSPLHF. The CDR3 DNA reads as TGCGCCAGCAGGTGGAGGTATGAGGAAAAGAATTCACCCCTCCACTTT.